This TCR beta chain was documented in a study of control samples from healthy donors and cancer patients. Libraries were prepared by immunoSEQ multiplex PCR; TCRdb keeps only in-frame clonotypes and omits some of them. The data contain 130,000 or so clones, roughly nine tenths of them singletons. V lost 3 bases to trimming and J lost 3 bases, with 18 bases between them. This CDR3 spans 16 amino acids. Looked up from germline, CDR1 is SGDLS and CDR2 is YYNGEE. V and J are TRBV9 and TRBJ1-1, with D possibly TRBD1 on 5 matching bases. The sample was blood. This TCR was sampled from a man aged 18 to 30 in good health. The CDR3 bases are TGTGCCAGCAGCGCGGAGGCCCCAGGGTTGCACACTGAAGCTTTCTTT. Translation gives CASSAEAPGLHTEAFF.